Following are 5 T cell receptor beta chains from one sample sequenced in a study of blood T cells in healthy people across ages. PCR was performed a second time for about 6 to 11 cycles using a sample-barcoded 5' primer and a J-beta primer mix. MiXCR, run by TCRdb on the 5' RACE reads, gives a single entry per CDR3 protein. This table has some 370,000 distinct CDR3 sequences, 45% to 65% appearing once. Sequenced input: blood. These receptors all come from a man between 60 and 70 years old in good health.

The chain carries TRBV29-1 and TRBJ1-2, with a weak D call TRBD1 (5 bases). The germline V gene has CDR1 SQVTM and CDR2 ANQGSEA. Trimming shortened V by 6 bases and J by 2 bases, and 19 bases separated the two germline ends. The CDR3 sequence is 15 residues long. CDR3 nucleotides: TGCAGCGTCCGGGGGGGAAATAGAGGAAACTATGGCTACACCTTC. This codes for CSVRGGNRGNYGYTF.

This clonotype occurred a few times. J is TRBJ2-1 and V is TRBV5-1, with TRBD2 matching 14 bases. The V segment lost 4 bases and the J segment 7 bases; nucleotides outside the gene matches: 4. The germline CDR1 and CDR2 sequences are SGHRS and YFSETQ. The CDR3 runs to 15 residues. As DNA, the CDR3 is TGCGCCAGCAGCATCAGACTAGCGGGAGGGAATGAGCAGTTCTTC. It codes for CASSIRLAGGNEQFF.

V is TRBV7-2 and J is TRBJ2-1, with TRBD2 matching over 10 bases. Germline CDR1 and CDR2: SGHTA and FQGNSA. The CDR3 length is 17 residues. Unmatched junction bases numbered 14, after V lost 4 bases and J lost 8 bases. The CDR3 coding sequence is TGTGCCAGCAGCTCCTCCCGAGGAGCGGGAGGGCCCTATGAGCAGTTCTTC. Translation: CASSSSRGAGGPYEQFF. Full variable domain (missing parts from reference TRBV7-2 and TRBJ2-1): GAGVSQSPSNKVTEKGKDVELRCDPISGHTALYWYRQSLGQGLEFLIYFQGNSAPDKSGLPSDRFSAERTGGSVSTLTIQRTQQEDSAVYLCASSSSRGAGGPYEQFFGPGTRLTVL.

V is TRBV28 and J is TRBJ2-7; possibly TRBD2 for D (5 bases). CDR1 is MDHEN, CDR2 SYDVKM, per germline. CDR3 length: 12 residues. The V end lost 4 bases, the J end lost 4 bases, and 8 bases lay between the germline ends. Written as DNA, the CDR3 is TGTGCCAGCAGTTCTACTAGTTACGAGCAGTACTTC. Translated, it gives CASSSTSYEQYF.

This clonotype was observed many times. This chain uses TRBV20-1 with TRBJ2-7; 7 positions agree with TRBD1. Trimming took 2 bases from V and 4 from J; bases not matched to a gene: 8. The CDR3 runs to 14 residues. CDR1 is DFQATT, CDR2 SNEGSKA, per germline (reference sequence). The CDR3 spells CSARKEGARYEQYF. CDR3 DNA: TGCAGTGCTAGAAAAGAGGGGGCGAGGTACGAGCAGTACTTC.